These 10 T cell receptor beta chains were sequenced from one sample in a study of T cells in localized non-small cell lung cancer. Produced via immunoSEQ multiplex PCR; TCRdb's table is partial and in-frame only. The data contain 1,500 to 2,000 clones, roughly 15% of them singletons. Source: normal lung tissue next to the tumor, taken before any cancer treatment. The receptor source for this set is a man aged 35-69 years with stage II squamous cell lung carcinoma.

The chain combines TRBV6-8 with TRBJ2-3; perhaps TRBD1 as D (6 bases). The CDR3 extends over 15 amino acids. V lost 4 bases to trimming and J lost 1 base, with 12 bases between them. Germline CDR1 and CDR2: MNHGY and SAAAGT. The CDR3: CASSFRGYGTDTQYF. The CDR3 DNA follows: TGTGCCAGCAGTTTCAGGGGTTACGGCACAGATACGCAGTATTTT.

The rearrangement joins TRBV9 to TRBJ2-2; TRBD1 or TRBD2 may be the D gene (5 bases each). The CDR3 is made up of 15 amino acids. Germline CDR1 reads SGDLS; CDR2 reads YYNGEE. V was pared by 2 bases and J by 6 bases, with 14 bases between. The CDR3 DNA is TGTGCCAGCAGCGTGGGACCGGGGATATCCGGGGAGCTGTTTTTT. Its translation is CASSVGPGISGELFF. Filled out from reference TRBV9 and TRBJ2-2, the complete variable domain reads DSGVTQTPKHLITATGQRVTLRCSPRSGDLSVYWYQQSLDQGLQFLIQYYNGEERAKGNILERFSAQQFPDLHSELNLSSLELGDSALYFCASSVGPGISGELFFGEGSRLTVL.

The V gene is TRBV5-1, the J gene TRBJ1-4; 7 bases fit TRBD1. The CDR3 is 18 amino acids. Looked up from germline, CDR1 is SGHRS and CDR2 is YFSETQ. Unmatched junction bases numbered 16, after V lost 0 bases and J lost 8 bases. The DNA of the CDR3 is TGCGCCAGCAGCTTGGTCCGCCAGGGGACAGCCCCGGGGGAAAAACTGTTTTTT. Its protein product is CASSLVRQGTAPGEKLFF. Looking up the rest from reference TRBV5-1 and TRBJ1-4 gives the full variable domain: KAGVTQTPRYLIKTRGQQVTLSCSPISGHRSVSWYQQTPGQGLQFLFEYFSETQRNKGNFPGRFSGRQFSNSRSEMNVSTLELGDSALYLCASSLVRQGTAPGEKLFFGSGTQLSVL.

The CDR3 DNA reads TGCGCCAGCAGTGAGTCGGGCTACAATGAGCAGTTCTTC. As protein: CASSESGYNEQFF. J is TRBJ2-1 and V is TRBV10-2; D remains unclear. This CDR3 spans 13 amino acids. CDR1 is WSHSY and CDR2 is SAAADI in the germline V gene. Trimming stripped 0 bases from V and 3 bases from J, with 3 bases between.

By proportion, this clone is medium-sized. V gene TRBV9 combines with J gene TRBJ1-5, with D maybe TRBD1 (5 bases). Trimming cost V 2 bases and J 6 bases, with 9 bases left between them. This CDR3 has 13 residues. Per germline, CDR1 SGDLS and CDR2 YYNGEE. The CDR3: CASSVGAGQPQHF. The CDR3 coding sequence is TGTGCCAGCAGCGTCGGGGCAGGTCAGCCCCAGCATTTT.

The chain has TRBV9 and TRBJ2-7; D unclear. This CDR3 comprises 16 residues. Trimming cost V 5 bases and J 2 bases, with 20 bases left between them. Germline V gene lookup returns CDR1 SGDLS and CDR2 YYNGEE. This chain's CDR3 is CASSDGFAPNPYEQYF. As DNA, the CDR3 is TGTGCCAGCAGTGACGGGTTCGCCCCAAATCCCTACGAGCAGTACTTC. The entire variable domain, with the rest obtained from reference TRBV9 and TRBJ2-7, is as follows: DSGVTQTPKHLITATGQRVTLRCSPRSGDLSVYWYQQSLDQGLQFLIQYYNGEERAKGNILERFSAQQFPDLHSELNLSSLELGDSALYFCASSDGFAPNPYEQYFGPGTRLTVT.

The chain joins TRBV6-8 to TRBJ2-7; 11 nucleotides line up with TRBD1. The length of the CDR3 is 16 residues. Per the germline V gene, CDR1 is MNHGY and CDR2 is SAAAGT. V lost 10 bases to trimming and J lost 0 bases; unmatched junction nucleotides: 11. CDR3 amino acids: CAISGTGTGGSYEQYF. Here the CDR3 DNA reads TGTGCCATCAGCGGGACCGGGACAGGGGGCTCCTACGAGCAGTACTTC.

This clone was picked up one time. The chain recombines TRBV5-1 with TRBJ1-1; TRBD1 matches at 7 bases. The CDR3 has 15 amino acids. The J segment lost 0 bases and the V segment lost 4 bases, leaving 6 bases of the junction unmatched. Per the germline V gene, CDR1 is SGHRS and CDR2 is YFSETQ. The CDR3: CASSPLQGMNTEAFF. CDR3 bases: TGCGCCAGCAGCCCACTACAGGGGATGAACACTGAAGCTTTCTTT.

The chain uses TRBV11-3 and TRBJ2-6; D ambiguous. CDR1 and CDR2 (germline): SGHNT, YENEEA. The CDR3 loop spans 15 amino acids. Trimming stripped 5 bases from V and 0 bases from J, with 8 bases between. CDR3 nucleotides: TGTGCCAGCAGCCCTACTCTCTCTGGGGCCAACGTCCTGACTTTC. Translation: CASSPTLSGANVLTF.

This clone qualifies as medium-sized (0.01 to 0.1%). The chain links TRBV11-3 to TRBJ2-2; TRBD2 agrees at 7 bases. V dropped 4 bases and J dropped 3; count of bases not matched to a gene: 8. This CDR3 comprises 16 residues. Germline CDR1 reads SGHNT; CDR2 reads YENEEA. The DNA of the CDR3 is TGTGCCAGCAGCTCAGGAGCGGGGCCCTACACCGGGGAGCTGTTTTTT. Translation gives CASSSGAGPYTGELFF.